The 14 T cell receptor beta chains below were found in one sample sequenced in a study of blood T cell repertoires in COVID-19. TCRdb keeps only in-frame clones here, not all; method: immunoSEQ multiplex PCR. This table has hundreds of thousands of clones, roughly 79% appearing once. The source material was peripheral blood. The receptors were sampled from a woman older than 75 with COVID-19, enrolled during active disease.

The chain couples TRBV6-2 or TRBV6-3 to TRBJ2-7, with 9 bases aligning to TRBD2. V gave up 5 bases and J gave up 3 bases; unmatched junction bases: 8. Germline-derived CDR1 and CDR2 are MNHEY and SVGEGT. This CDR3 is built from 15 residues. The CDR3 loop is CASSHPSGTGYEQYF. CDR3 coding DNA: TGTGCCAGCAGTCACCCTAGCGGGACGGGCTACGAGCAGTACTTC.

V usage is TRBV9 and J usage is TRBJ2-7; unclear D gene. CDR3 length: 14 amino acids. With 3 bases removed from V and 0 bases from J, the gap between germline ends came to 10 bases. Germline values: CDR1 SGDLS, CDR2 YYNGEE. The CDR3 spells CASSDSASSYEQYF. The CDR3 region has the DNA TGTGCCAGCAGCGACTCCGCTAGCTCCTACGAGCAGTACTTC.

CDR3 coding DNA: TGCGCCAGCAGCCAAGATCTGGGCAATGAAGCTTTCTTT. It specifies CASSQDLGNEAFF. This chain connects TRBV4-3 to TRBJ1-1; D gene ambiguous. There are 13 residues in the CDR3. CDR1 LGHNA and CDR2 YSLEER come from the germline V gene. The germline V and J ends were trimmed by 0 bases and 7 bases, with 9 bases remaining between them.

For the CDR3, the DNA is TGTGCCAGCAGCTTGGCGGGGACATTGAACACTGAAGCTTTCTTT. Translating gives CASSLAGTLNTEAFF. The V and J genes are TRBV5-4 and TRBJ1-1; D perhaps matches TRBD1 (6 bases). CDR1 is SGHNT, CDR2 YYREEE, per germline (reference sequence). The length of the CDR3 is 15 residues. V was shortened by 0 bases and J by 0 bases, with 9 bases between the two germline ends.

The V gene is TRBV2, the J gene TRBJ2-2; TRBD1 matches at 8 bases. J gave up 4 bases and V 10 bases, and 11 bases lay outside the gene matches. This CDR3 has 15 residues. Germline V gene lookup returns CDR1 SNHLY and CDR2 FYNNEI. CDR3 protein: CATKAGGTITGELFF. The CDR3, as DNA: TGTGCCACTAAGGCAGGGGGCACGATCACCGGGGAGCTGTTTTTT.

This clone has only one observation. This sequence joins TRBV2 and TRBJ2-5, with 8 bases fitting TRBD2. CDR1 and CDR2 (germline): SNHLY, FYNNEI. The CDR3 is 18 residues long. The junction had 14 bases not matched to a gene; V was cut back by 3 bases and J by 2 bases. The CDR3 loop is CASSEGQWSGGGQETQYF. CDR3 sequence (DNA): TGTGCCAGCAGTGAGGGTCAGTGGAGCGGGGGAGGTCAAGAGACCCAGTACTTC.

This chain connects TRBV29-1 to TRBJ1-3; D remains unclear. V lost 5 bases and J 3 bases, leaving 5 bases between the germline ends. The germline CDR1 and CDR2 sequences are SQVTM and ANQGSEA. The CDR3 covers 11 residues. CDR3 nucleotide sequence: TGCAGCGTTAACAGTGGAAACACCATATATTTT. Translated, it gives CSVNSGNTIYF.

V is TRBV27 and J is TRBJ1-5, with 7 bases lining up with TRBD1. V lost 4 bases, J lost 2 bases, and 5 bases stayed unmatched. This CDR3 has 15 amino acids. Germline V gives CDR1 MNHEY, CDR2 SMNVEV (reference sequence). The CDR3 DNA is TGTGCCAGCAGTTGGACAGGCGGGCGCAATCAGCCCCAGCATTTT. Translating gives CASSWTGGRNQPQHF.

This chain links TRBV29-1 with TRBJ2-7; 7 positions match TRBD2. This CDR3 comprises 15 residues. V was pared by 5 bases and J by 6 bases, with 16 bases of the junction left unmatched. Germline-derived CDR1 and CDR2 are SQVTM and ANQGSEA. This CDR3 is CSVRGRDFTSGEQYF. As DNA, the CDR3 is TGCAGCGTTAGAGGGAGGGACTTCACCTCTGGCGAGCAGTACTTC.

This clone occurred once. Here the CDR3 DNA reads TGTGCCAGCAGCCAATTCCAGGGGGACGGGAACGGGGAGCTGTTTTTT. Protein product: CASSQFQGDGNGELFF. The chain uses TRBV4-2 and TRBJ2-2, with TRBD1 matching 7 bases. The CDR3 spans 16 residues. V was clipped by 2 bases and J by 7 bases; unmatched bases: 10. From germline, CDR1 is LGHNA and CDR2 YNFKEQ.

Worth noting for this clone: The junction departs from germline at one end; a sequencing error may be responsible. V usage is TRBV19 and J usage is TRBJ1-1; no clear D gene. The CDR3 runs 14 residues. Looked up from germline, CDR1 is LNHDA and CDR2 is SQIVND (reference sequence). The CDR3 DNA reads TGTGCCACTAGTCCCAGGATCCAGAACACTGAAGCTTTCTTT. Protein product: CATSPRIQNTEAFF.

This chain connects TRBV7-9 to TRBJ1-2, with D uncertain. The germline gives CDR1 SEHNR, CDR2 FQNEAQ (reference sequence). The V and J ends lost 3 bases and 10 bases respectively, with 12 bases between them. The CDR3 has 12 residues. The CDR3 DNA follows: TGTGCCAGCAGCTTTTCCTCCAGTGTCTACACCTTC. Translated: CASSFSSSVYTF. Together with reference TRBV7-9 and TRBJ1-2, the CDR3 gives the full variable domain: DTGVSQNPRHKITKRGQNVTFRCDPISEHNRLYWYRQTLGQGPEFLTYFQNEAQLEKSRLLSDRFSAERPKGSFSTLEIQRTEQGDSAMYLCASSFSSSVYTFGSGTRLTVV.

The chain joins TRBV5-4 to TRBJ2-1; 14 bases align to TRBD2. The CDR3 spans 16 residues. The trim removed 5 bases at V and 8 bases at J, leaving 9 bases unmatched. Germline CDR1 and CDR2: SGHNT and YYREEE (reference sequence). In DNA, the CDR3 is TGTGCCAGCAGACGCGCGACGGGACTAGCGGGAGATGAGCAGTTCTTC. It yields the protein CASRRATGLAGDEQFF.

The V call is TRBV5-1, the J call TRBJ2-1; TRBD2 is a possible D gene (6 bases). The CDR3 is made up of 16 amino acids. V shed 0 bases and J shed 2 bases, with 12 bases lying between them. Germline CDR1 and CDR2: SGHRS and YFSETQ. DNA of the CDR3: TGCGCCAGCAGCTTGGTGGTAGCGGCCCCCTACAATGAGCAGTTCTTC. Encoded protein: CASSLVVAAPYNEQFF. Full variable domain (outside the CDR3, taken from reference TRBV5-1 and TRBJ2-1): KAGVTQTPRYLIKTRGQQVTLSCSPISGHRSVSWYQQTPGQGLQFLFEYFSETQRNKGNFPGRFSGRQFSNSRSEMNVSTLELGDSALYLCASSLVVAAPYNEQFFGPGTRLTVL.